What follows are 21 T cell receptor beta chains derived from one specimen sequenced in a study of identical twins. TCRdb redid the calling of the 5' RACE reads with MiXCR, one entry per CDR3 protein. The sample has under 500,000 distinct CDR3 sequences, around 15% seen once. These data were also reused for a study on yellow fever vaccine responses in identical twins.

The sample taken for sequencing was CD4+ T cells sorted from blood. These receptors were obtained from a woman younger than 35 in good health.

The rearrangement joins TRBV28 to TRBJ2-1; D is uncertain. V lost 2 bases and J lost 8, with 19 bases in between. This CDR3 comprises 16 residues. The germline V gene has CDR1 MDHEN and CDR2 SYDVKM. CDR3 region: CASSLPPVVAPYEQFF. Here the CDR3 DNA reads TGTGCCAGCAGTTTACCCCCGGTTGTGGCCCCCTATGAGCAGTTCTTC. Filled out from reference TRBV28 and TRBJ2-1, the complete variable domain reads DVKVTQSSRYLVKRTGEKVFLECVQDMDHENMFWYRQDPGLGLRLIYFSYDVKMKEKGDIPEGYSVSREKKERFSLILESASTNQTSMYLCASSLPPVVAPYEQFFGPGTRLTVL.

This chain uses TRBV2 with TRBJ2-3; D might be TRBD1 or TRBD2, each matching 5 bases. Germline CDR1 reads SNHLY; CDR2 reads FYNNEI. Trimming removed 6 bases from V and 0 bases from J, with 19 bases in between. The CDR3 is 17 amino acids. Here the CDR3 reads CASRGFLGATSTDTQYF. CDR3 coding DNA: TGTGCCAGCAGGGGCTTTCTCGGGGCTACTAGCACAGATACGCAGTATTTT.

The genes are TRBV3-1 and TRBJ2-5; 8 bases are a match to TRBD1. The length of the CDR3 is 17 residues. CDR1 and CDR2 (germline): LGHDT, YNNKEL (reference sequence). J lost 5 bases, V lost 1 base, and 12 bases had no gene match. Written as DNA, the CDR3 is TGTGCCAGCAGCCAAGCTCCCCAGGGGGCGAGTGGGGAGACCCAGTACTTC. This gives the protein CASSQAPQGASGETQYF.

This clonotype appeared a few times. The junction shows a germline mismatch at one end, possibly a read error. The chain has TRBV25-1 and TRBJ2-3, with 13 bases that match TRBD2. The CDR3 is 17 residues long. The germline V gene has CDR1 MGHDK and CDR2 SYGVNS. The CDR3 reads CASSEGRLAGGWDTQYF. The CDR3 coding sequence is TGTGCCAGCAGTGAAGGAAGACTAGCGGGAGGCTGGGATACCCAGTATTTT.

This clonotype was detected a few times. The rearrangement links TRBV23-1 to TRBJ2-1; 11 bases fit TRBD2. TRBV23-1 is annotated as an ORF whose role is uncertain. The J segment lost 8 bases and the V segment lost 6 bases, leaving 12 bases of the junction unmatched. The CDR3 totals 16 residues. DNA for the CDR3: TGCGCCAGCAGCCCTCGTTGGGCTAGCGGGAGGTATGAGCAGTTCTTC. This sequence encodes CASSPRWASGRYEQFF.

The V call is TRBV5-1, the J call TRBJ2-3, with 8 bases that match TRBD2. The ends lost 7 bases at V and 2 bases at J; junction bases unmatched: 9. Germline V gene lookup returns CDR1 SGHRS and CDR2 YFSETQ. The CDR3 has 15 amino acids. As DNA, the CDR3 is TGCGCCAGCCGCTGGGCGGGGGGCGCCACAGATACGCAGTATTTT. Translation: CASRWAGGATDTQYF.

The chain combines TRBV5-1 with TRBJ2-1; tentative D call: TRBD1 (5 bases). Germline-derived CDR1 and CDR2 are SGHRS and YFSETQ. This CDR3 has 13 amino acids. The V gene lost 0 bases and the J gene lost 5 bases, with 6 bases spanning the gap. CDR3 amino acids: CASSLEQDNEQFF. The CDR3 nucleotides are TGCGCCAGCAGCTTGGAACAGGACAATGAGCAGTTCTTC.

The chain has TRBV7-2 and TRBJ2-7, with 8 bases fitting TRBD2. Germline trimming cut 1 base from V and 4 bases from J; bases unmatched to any gene: 9. Germline loops: CDR1 SGHTA, CDR2 FQGNSA. This CDR3 is 16 amino acids long. The CDR3 DNA follows: TGTGCCAGCAGCTTAGTTAGCGGGGCCCCCTCTTACGAGCAGTACTTC. As protein: CASSLVSGAPSYEQYF.

This chain connects TRBV12-3 or TRBV12-4 to TRBJ1-1, with D possibly matching TRBD1 (5 bases). Trimming shortened V by 8 bases and J by 3 bases, and 7 bases separated the two germline ends. The CDR3 runs 11 residues. CDR3 in amino acids: CASGGDTEAFF. CDR3 coding DNA: TGTGCCAGCGGGGGGGACACTGAAGCTTTCTTT.

This clonotype was recorded a few times. The J gene is TRBJ2-7, the V gene TRBV12-3 or TRBV12-4, with no clear D. V shed 3 bases and J shed 5 bases, with 11 bases lying between them. The CDR3 loop spans 13 amino acids. The CDR3 here is CASSFRGSNEQYF. In DNA, the CDR3 is TGTGCCAGCAGTTTCCGCGGATCGAACGAGCAGTACTTC.

The table lists this clonotype with a few counts. The rearrangement joins TRBV5-6 to TRBJ1-5; TRBD1 agrees at 9 bases. Germline lookup yields CDR1 SGHDT and CDR2 YYEEEE. V was clipped by 0 bases and J by 7 bases; unmatched bases: 5. This CDR3 has 15 residues. In nucleotides, the CDR3 is TGTGCCAGCAGCTTGGGGGACAGGGCAGAACAGCCCCAGCATTTT. Encoded protein: CASSLGDRAEQPQHF.

The chain uses TRBV12-3 or TRBV12-4 and TRBJ1-3; the D is unclear. This CDR3 comprises 17 residues. V gave up 6 bases and J gave up 0 bases, with 18 bases separating them. The CDR3 coding sequence is TGTGCCAGCAGCTTGACCTCGGGTCGTAGCTCTGGAAACACCATATATTTT. Its protein product is CASSLTSGRSSGNTIYF.

The rearrangement joins TRBV27 to TRBJ2-7; TRBD1 agrees at 9 bases. With V trimmed by 2 bases and J by 2 bases, 4 bases remained unmatched. Germline V gene sequence: CDR1 MNHEY, CDR2 SMNVEV (reference sequence). This CDR3 region has 15 residues. CDR3: CASSLVGTGTYEQYF. CDR3 DNA: TGTGCCAGCAGTTTAGTCGGGACAGGGACCTACGAGCAGTACTTC.

The V gene is TRBV19, the J gene TRBJ1-5; D is undetermined. Germline V gene lookup returns CDR1 LNHDA and CDR2 SQIVND (reference sequence). Trimming removed 3 bases at V and 5 bases at J, with 20 bases between. CDR3 length: 17 residues. This CDR3 is CASSMERLQYEDQPQHF. In DNA, the CDR3 is TGTGCCAGTAGTATGGAACGGCTGCAATACGAGGATCAGCCCCAGCATTTT.

This clonotype was found many times. The rearrangement uses TRBV7-2 and TRBJ2-3; 7 bases agree with TRBD2. The V gene's germline CDR1 is SGHTA and CDR2 FQGNSA. V shed 3 bases, J shed 5 bases, and the junction held 5 bases outside the gene matches. The CDR3 is made up of 14 amino acids. The CDR3 region has the DNA TGTGCCAGCAGCTTGACCAGCGGGGTAGATACGCAGTATTTT. Translating gives CASSLTSGVDTQYF.

There are many counts of this clonotype. V is TRBV7-2 and J is TRBJ1-2; D perhaps matches TRBD1 (6 bases). CDR3 length equals 14 residues. Germline V gene sequence: CDR1 SGHTA, CDR2 FQGNSA. V gave up 5 bases and J gave up 5 bases, with 15 bases separating them. CDR3 region: CASSAKWDNYGYTF. The CDR3 DNA reads as TGTGCCAGCAGCGCCAAGTGGGACAATTATGGCTACACCTTC.

The chain couples TRBV11-1 to TRBJ2-1, with D possibly TRBD1 on 5 matching bases. There are 20 residues in the CDR3. Germline V gene lookup returns CDR1 SGHAT and CDR2 FQDESV (reference sequence). The V end lost 5 bases, the J end lost 2 bases, and 28 bases lay between the germline ends. The CDR3 bases are TGTGCCAGCAGCCAGCCCCTAGGCAGGGTGGTCGGTGGCACCTACAATGAGCAGTTCTTC. Encoded protein: CASSQPLGRVVGGTYNEQFF.

This clonotype appeared once. This chain joins TRBV20-1 and TRBJ2-5; TRBD1 matches at 8 bases. From germline, CDR1 is DFQATT and CDR2 SNEGSKA (reference sequence). CDR3 length: 14 residues. The ends lost 5 bases at V and 3 bases at J; junction bases unmatched: 8. The CDR3 DNA is TGCAGTGCTGGCGCGGGACAGGTGGAAGAGACCCAGTACTTC. The encoded protein is CSAGAGQVEETQYF.

This clonotype was counted between two and nine times. The chain joins TRBV12-3 or TRBV12-4 to TRBJ1-3; D gene uncertain. Between the trimmed V and J ends, which lost 7 bases and 7 bases, there was a span of 20 bases. The CDR3 covers 15 residues. This CDR3 is CASNEGAAALNTIYF. CDR3 nucleotide sequence: TGTGCCAGCAATGAGGGAGCCGCCGCACTTAACACCATATATTTT.

At least ten counts were recorded for this clonotype. This chain joins TRBV9 and TRBJ2-3, with no clear D. Germline loops: CDR1 SGDLS, CDR2 YYNGEE. This CDR3 is 13 amino acids long. V lost 0 bases, J lost 2 bases, and 4 bases lay in between. CDR3: CASSVVPTDTQYF. DNA of the CDR3: TGTGCCAGCAGCGTAGTGCCCACAGATACGCAGTATTTT. Complete variable domain (other parts from reference TRBV9 and TRBJ2-3): DSGVTQTPKHLITATGQRVTLRCSPRSGDLSVYWYQQSLDQGLQFLIQYYNGEERAKGNILERFSAQQFPDLHSELNLSSLELGDSALYFCASSVVPTDTQYFGPGTRLTVL.

The chain combines TRBV18 with TRBJ2-7; 8 bases fit TRBD1. This CDR3 has 18 residues. Germline V CDR1 and CDR2: KGHSH, LQKENI. After removal of 4 bases from V and 0 bases from J, the junction contained 14 bases not matched to a gene. DNA of the CDR3: TGTGCCAGCTCACAGGGGATAGGGGGACAGGTATCCTCCTACGAGCAGTACTTC. Its protein product is CASSQGIGGQVSSYEQYF.